Below, 17 T cell receptor beta chains from the same sample are listed, as sequenced in a study of technical replicates of blood from several donors (dated by TCRdb to about 2017). Libraries were made using the immunoSEQ multiplex PCR assay. Imported from immuneACCESS, the table was reduced by TCRdb to in-frame sequences with V and J called. These copies leave out some clones; in studies compared against another copy, an unresolved V gene accounts for under half, and the cause of the remainder is not known. This sample holds 60,000 to 90,000 clones; about nine tenths were observed only once. The ten largest clones add up to roughly 0.36% of the sample. What was sequenced was T cells isolated from PBMCs. The receptors were gathered from a human donor in good health.

The chain combines TRBV6-1 with TRBJ2-3, with 7 positions matching TRBD1. With V trimmed by 3 bases and J by 2 bases, 8 bases remained unmatched. The CDR3 is 16 residues long. From germline, CDR1 is MNHNS and CDR2 SASEGT. For the CDR3, the DNA is TGTGCCAGCAGTGATCCTGGACAGGTGACCACAGATACGCAGTATTTT. It encodes CASSDPGQVTTDTQYF.

The chain couples TRBV27 to TRBJ2-2; unclear D gene. CDR3 length equals 13 residues. V gave up 6 bases and J gave up 4 bases, with 9 bases separating them. Germline values: CDR1 MNHEY, CDR2 SMNVEV (reference sequence). CDR3 DNA sequence: TGTGCCAGCAGCTATGACTCCACCGGGGAGCTGTTTTTT. Amino acid sequence: CASSYDSTGELFF.

This sequence joins TRBV19 and TRBJ2-1; a weak D match, TRBD2 (5 bases). Germline V gene lookup returns CDR1 LNHDA and CDR2 SQIVND (reference sequence). V was pared by 7 bases and J by 7 bases, with 14 bases between. CDR3 length equals 13 residues. The CDR3 sequence: CASIGGSGNEQFF. For the CDR3, the DNA is TGTGCCAGTATAGGTGGGAGTGGAAATGAGCAGTTCTTC.

The chain joins TRBV2 to TRBJ1-1, with D possibly matching TRBD1 (5 bases). The CDR3 loop spans 12 amino acids. Trimming took off 7 bases at V and 4 bases at J, with 10 bases between the two ends. CDR1 SNHLY and CDR2 FYNNEI come from the germline V gene. The CDR3 loop reads CASIFRVTEAFF. The DNA of the CDR3 is TGTGCCAGCATATTCAGGGTCACTGAAGCTTTCTTT.

The chain employs TRBV4-3 and TRBJ2-2; a possible D gene is TRBD2 (6 bases). Trimming cost V 4 bases and J 1 base, with 10 bases left between them. CDR3 size: 15 residues. Germline CDR1 LGHNA, CDR2 YSLEER. In DNA, the CDR3 is TGCGCCAGCAGCCTGGATAGCGGGAACACCGGGGAGCTGTTTTTT. Protein: CASSLDSGNTGELFF.

The chain has TRBV19 and TRBJ2-1, with 15 nucleotides matching TRBD2. The germline CDR1 and CDR2 sequences are LNHDA and SQIVND (reference sequence). The CDR3 covers 15 residues. V was clipped by 10 bases and J by 2 bases; unmatched bases: 3. The CDR3 protein is CAIGLAGGPYNEQFF. The DNA of the CDR3 is TGTGCCATCGGACTAGCGGGAGGGCCCTACAATGAGCAGTTCTTC.

The chain has TRBV5-1 and TRBJ2-1; 13 bases fit TRBD2. The CDR3 consists of 14 residues. With V trimmed by 4 bases and J by 12 bases, 7 bases remained unmatched. From germline, CDR1 is SGHRS and CDR2 YFSETQ. This CDR3 is CASSGTSGRVAQFF. CDR3 in DNA: TGCGCCAGCAGCGGCACTAGCGGGAGGGTCGCGCAGTTCTTC. Full variable domain (outside the CDR3, taken from reference TRBV5-1 and TRBJ2-1): KAGVTQTPRYLIKTRGQQVTLSCSPISGHRSVSWYQQTPGQGLQFLFEYFSETQRNKGNFPGRFSGRQFSNSRSEMNVSTLELGDSALYLCASSGTSGRVAQFFGPGTRLTVL.

This clone was picked up one time. The chain combines TRBV19 with TRBJ2-1, with 7 bases identical to TRBD2. Germline V lookup: CDR1 LNHDA, CDR2 SQIVND (reference sequence). The CDR3 runs to 14 residues. Unmatched junction bases numbered 5, after V lost 4 bases and J lost 5 bases. The CDR3 nucleotides are TGTGCCAGTAGTAAAAGCGGGAACAACAATGAGCAGTTCTTC. It encodes CASSKSGNNNEQFF.

J is TRBJ2-7 and V is TRBV4-3; D might be TRBD2 (6 bases). Trimming stripped 0 bases from V and 4 bases from J, with 19 bases between. CDR3 length equals 17 residues. The germline gives CDR1 LGHNA, CDR2 YSLEER. DNA for the CDR3: TGCGCCAGCAGCCAAGATTGGGGGGAGAGTTTAGGGTACGAGCAGTACTTC. It encodes CASSQDWGESLGYEQYF.

V and J are TRBV7-2 and TRBJ1-3; TRBD1 agrees at 9 bases. The trim removed 2 bases at V and 8 bases at J, leaving 1 base unmatched. Looked up from germline, CDR1 is SGHTA and CDR2 is FQGNSA. The CDR3 is made up of 13 amino acids. CDR3 region: CASSLNRGHTIYF. The CDR3 region has the DNA TGTGCCAGCAGCTTAAACAGGGGGCACACCATATATTTT.

This chain uses TRBV4-3 with TRBJ1-1; D might be TRBD1 (6 bases). CDR1 and CDR2 from the germline V gene are LGHNA and YSLEER. The CDR3 is made up of 15 amino acids. Trimming removed 6 bases from V and 2 bases from J, with 16 bases in between. The CDR3 bases are TGCGCCAGCAGAATTGACGACAGGACCAACACTGAAGCTTTCTTT. Encoded protein: CASRIDDRTNTEAFF.

The V call is TRBV7-9, the J call TRBJ2-5; 10 nucleotides match TRBD2. Germline values: CDR1 SEHNR, CDR2 FQNEAQ (reference sequence). The CDR3 totals 15 residues. V lost 2 bases to trimming and J lost 5 bases; unmatched junction nucleotides: 5. In DNA form, the CDR3 reads TGTGCCAGCAGCTTATTTCTAGCGGGAGATGAGACCCAGTACTTC. Its translation is CASSLFLAGDETQYF.

The V call is TRBV29-1, the J call TRBJ1-5; 7 nucleotides match TRBD1. The length of the CDR3 is 13 residues. Trimming cost V 4 bases and J 2 bases; bases outside gene matches: 2. The V gene's germline CDR1 is SQVTM and CDR2 ANQGSEA. CDR3 sequence: CSVVQGGNQPQHF. In DNA form, the CDR3 reads TGCAGCGTTGTCCAGGGGGGCAATCAGCCCCAGCATTTT.

CDR3 loop: CASSRQGELNTEAFF. CDR3 nucleotide sequence: TGTGCCAGTAGTAGACAGGGGGAGTTGAACACTGAAGCTTTCTTT. V is TRBV19 and J is TRBJ1-1; 9 nucleotides match TRBD1. J lost 0 bases, V lost 4 bases, and 3 bases had no gene match. Germline V gene data show CDR1 as LNHDA and CDR2 as SQIVND (reference sequence). This CDR3 comprises 15 residues.

The chain joins TRBV6-6 to TRBJ2-4; no firm D call. The V gene's germline CDR1 is MNHNY and CDR2 SVGAGI (reference sequence). The CDR3 is 16 residues long. The V end was cut by 1 base, the J end by 2 bases, with 12 bases between. The CDR3 nucleotides are TGTGCCAGCAGTTACTTCTGGCGGAAGACCAAAAACATTCAGTACTTC. It is translated as CASSYFWRKTKNIQYF.

The chain couples TRBV5-6 to TRBJ1-3; D call uncertain. The V end lost 1 base, the J end lost 1 base, and 15 bases lay between the germline ends. CDR3 length equals 17 residues. CDR1 SGHDT and CDR2 YYEEEE come from the germline V gene. In DNA, the CDR3 is TGTGCCAGCAGCTTGAGGCAGGTCCGCCAGTCTGGAAACACCATATATTTT. It yields the protein CASSLRQVRQSGNTIYF.

V gene TRBV10-1 combines with J gene TRBJ2-7, with D perhaps TRBD1 (5 bases). CDR3 size: 14 residues. The germline gives CDR1 WNHNN, CDR2 SYGVQD (reference sequence). V gave up 6 bases and J gave up 3 bases, with 15 bases separating them. CDR3 DNA sequence: TGCGCCAGCAGCCCCTATGCAGGGCGCTACGAGCAGTACTTC. Protein sequence: CASSPYAGRYEQYF.